Detailed here is one T cell receptor beta chain. Its antigen is not yet known. The record has no base qualities; no much larger clone is one base away. This sample was taken from a study of T-cell reconstitution after alpha-beta-depleted transplantation in children (dated by TCRdb to 2016 to 2017). General notes on the study: Using TCR repertoire profiling, the study quantitatively followed how T-cell immune reconstitution unfolded in children after TCRalphabeta/CD19-depleted allogeneic hematopoietic cell transplantation.

Its CDR3 holds 13 amino acids, cysteine through phenylalanine. Of all the DNA, just the CDR3 is kept, 39 bases in frame from base 1. Looking up the germline V gene (reference sequence) yields CDR1 LGHDT and CDR2 YNNKEL. Relative to germline, V is 5 bases shorter and J is 6 bases shorter, with 11 bases between their ends. The library was built by means of PCR. TCRdb records Illumina HiSeq 2500 as the sequencer. Molecular barcoding was employed in the preparation of TCR libraries, with unique molecular identifiers being used to normalize TCRbeta repertoire quantification. TCRdb handled the public reads itself, with Q25 trimming in fastp and clone calling in MiXCR, and kept productive beta chains. Each CDR3 protein gets just one entry, which takes the most common genes and DNA from the rows behind it. This sample has around 380,000 distinct CDR3 sequences in its table, and roughly a tenth of those were observed once. The ten most abundant clones make up roughly 5.1% of the sample.

The V and J genes are TRBV3-1 and TRBJ1-5; the D gene is perhaps TRBD1, from 5 matching bases. The clonotype was recovered from a human donor who donated a stem cell graft to a child with acute myeloid leukemia. Sequences were derived from PBMCs from the stem cell graft donor, sampled from the stem cell graft. The DNA reads as follows: TGTGCCAGCAGCGGCAGGGAGGGTCAGCCCCAGCATTTT. Translated, it reads CASSGREGQPQHF. The CDR3, completed at both ends by the reference TRBV3-1 and TRBJ1-5 genes, gives the full variable domain DTAVSQTPKYLVTQMGNDKSIKCEQNLGHDTMYWYKQDSKKFLKIMFSYNNKELIINETVPNRFSPKSPDKAHLNLHINSLELGDSAVYFCASSGREGQPQHFGDGTRLSIL.